The present TCR beta chain was sequenced within a study of T cell changes during pregnancy in multiple sclerosis. Looked up from germline, CDR1 is MDHEN and CDR2 is SYDVKM. Germline trimming cut 3 bases from V and 6 bases from J; bases unmatched to any gene: 6. This CDR3 contains 15 residues. Using immunoSEQ multiplex PCR, the repertoire was profiled, and TCRdb retains in-frame clones only, with some absent. The sample has 65,000 to 95,000 clones, under 95% seen once. The TCR sequence derives from a female donor in good health, enrolled as a control in a pregnancy study. Material: peripheral blood, obtained after pregnancy. The V call is TRBV28, the J call TRBJ2-3; TRBD1 matches 10 bases. The CDR3: CASSFMTGGGDTQYF. CDR3 sequence (DNA): TGTGCCAGCAGTTTCATGACAGGGGGCGGGGATACGCAGTATTTT.